This paragraph covers one TCR beta chain sequence. Its antigen is unidentified. Template for every sorted-subset replicate PCR totaled around 200 ng DNA, roughly 30,000 T cell genomes. Method: immunoSEQ multiplex PCR; TCRdb's copy keeps in-frame clones and lacks some. This sample carries 110,000 or so clones, 55% to 80% of them seen once, and the ten largest clones take 20% to 25%. This sample was included in a study of shared clonotypes between healthy human individuals. Findings of the study overall: Memory subsets generally showed lower estimated richness than naive subsets.

Sequenced input: memory CD8+ T cells sorted from blood. Specified subset: CD45RO+ cells pooled with CCR7-negative TemRA cells. This sequence originates from a woman aged 25 to 39 in good health.

The CDR3 sequence: CASSLTPGQVSSYEQYF. As DNA, the CDR3 is TGCGCCAGCAGCCTGACCCCGGGACAGGTCAGCTCCTACGAGCAGTACTTC. The chain joins TRBV4-1 to TRBJ2-7; 8 bases match TRBD1. Trimming removed 4 bases from V and 0 bases from J; junction bases left unmatched: 11. Germline loops: CDR1 MGHRA, CDR2 YSYEKL. This CDR3 is built from 17 residues.